This T cell receptor beta chain was observed in a study of blood T cell repertoires in COVID-19. Adults between roughly 18 and 90 years of age took part from 24 US areas. Researchers sorted participants into cohorts using their self-reported clinical history. Assay used: immunoSEQ multiplex PCR; TCRdb lists only in-frame clones, some missing. The table includes over 300,000 clones, 70% to 90% detected once. V shed 5 bases, J shed 0 bases, and the junction held 7 bases outside the gene matches. CDR1 and CDR2 (germline): SEHNR, FQNEAQ (reference sequence). The CDR3 covers 16 residues. The V and J genes are TRBV7-9 and TRBJ2-3; 8 bases agree with TRBD1. The clonotype was recovered from a woman younger than 30 who had recovered from COVID-19. Source material: PBMCs or T cells enriched from blood (not recorded which). CDR3 in DNA: TGTGCCAGCAGCCCAGGACAGGGCGGGAGCACAGATACGCAGTATTTT. Translated, it gives CASSPGQGGSTDTQYF.